A selection of T cell receptor beta chains follows, all from one sample in a study of T-cell memory formation after mild COVID-19. TCRdb analysed the 5' RACE reads with MiXCR anew, one entry per CDR3 protein. Among 500,000 to 650,000 distinct CDR3 sequences listed, roughly 22% were seen once. Material: PBMCs or a T cell subset sorted from them (not recorded which). The receptors shown here come from an adult woman who had mild COVID-19 (a few samples of this study predate the infection). Cell type and time point are not known. The CDR3 runs from the conserved cysteine through the conserved F or W. Each record gives: V gene, J gene, CDR3 protein.

V: TRBV6-5
J: TRBJ1-2
CDR3: CASSYSTQGNYGYTF

V: TRBV5-1
J: TRBJ1-1
CDR3: CASSASPGQGVAFF

V: TRBV2
J: TRBJ1-6
CDR3: CAARPGQGNSPLHF

V: TRBV18
J: TRBJ2-2
CDR3: CASSPISGVLTGELFF

V: TRBV7-6
J: TRBJ2-7
CDR3: CASSNPGTSGLYEQYF

V: TRBV5-1
J: TRBJ2-5
CDR3: CASSSHAWDTEETQYF

V: TRBV29-1
J: TRBJ2-2
CDR3: CSVVTGFNTGELFF

V: TRBV12-3/TRBV12-4
J: TRBJ2-7
CDR3: CASSPRRTGRYEQYF

V: TRBV4-1
J: TRBJ2-7
CDR3: CASSQRNLDRDYEQYF

V: TRBV11-2
J: TRBJ2-2
CDR3: CASSLAIVAGGETGELFF

V: TRBV12-3/TRBV12-4
J: TRBJ1-6
CDR3: CASSFRQDSPLHF

V: TRBV24-1
J: TRBJ2-1
CDR3: CATSRSEYNEQFF

V: TRBV2
J: TRBJ2-7
CDR3: CASRDRARDEQYF

V: TRBV12-3/TRBV12-4
J: TRBJ1-3
CDR3: CASRPGQGGNTIYF

V: TRBV19
J: TRBJ2-7
CDR3: CASRDNSYEQYF

V: TRBV7-3
J: TRBJ2-5
CDR3: CASSLGTGELETQYF

V: TRBV5-1
J: TRBJ2-7
CDR3: CASSLPGRYEQYF

V: TRBV5-1
J: TRBJ2-4
CDR3: CASSFKGSENIQYF

V: TRBV12-3/TRBV12-4
J: TRBJ2-3
CDR3: CASSFERDGDTQYF

V: TRBV7-9
J: TRBJ2-7
CDR3: CASSRLDEQYF

V: TRBV3-1
J: TRBJ1-1
CDR3: CASSQVGRVTEAFF

V: TRBV7-8
J: TRBJ2-2
CDR3: CASSFGVRVNGELFF

V: TRBV14
J: TRBJ1-3
CDR3: CASSHYEGRSGNTIYF

V: TRBV15
J: TRBJ1-2
CDR3: CATSPHPPERVYVYTF

V: TRBV15
J: TRBJ2-5
CDR3: CATSRDGREETQYF

V: TRBV20-1
J: TRBJ1-1
CDR3: CSARGQGDTEAFF

V: TRBV5-4
J: TRBJ2-1
CDR3: CASSLDSGGAYEQFF

V: TRBV6-6
J: TRBJ2-3
CDR3: CASSWDRASMDTQYF

V: TRBV3-1
J: TRBJ1-6
CDR3: CASSLATGGGSPLHF

V: TRBV12-3/TRBV12-4
J: TRBJ2-2
CDR3: CASSRTGWNTGELFF

V: TRBV15
J: TRBJ2-4
CDR3: CATSRPGTEENIQYF

V: TRBV5-1
J: TRBJ2-2
CDR3: CASSLKPSGTGELFF

V: TRBV10-3
J: TRBJ2-3
CDR3: CAIKGDADTQYF

V: TRBV5-6
J: TRBJ2-2
CDR3: CASSLALYRTGELFF

V: TRBV7-9
J: TRBJ1-5
CDR3: CASSLAVEPQHF

V: TRBV19
J: TRBJ1-1
CDR3: CASSIPIDRGGTEAFF

V: TRBV20-1
J: TRBJ1-1
CDR3: CSALRGMNTEAFF

V: TRBV9
J: TRBJ1-1
CDR3: CASSVGGGRDTEAFF

V: TRBV2
J: TRBJ1-1
CDR3: CASRVGQANTEAFF

V: TRBV3-1
J: TRBJ2-2
CDR3: CASSQESRLYGELFF

V: TRBV15
J: TRBJ2-3
CDR3: CATRPSGGTTDTQYF

V: TRBV12-3/TRBV12-4
J: TRBJ2-7
CDR3: CASSSSGWGPLAEQYF

V: TRBV7-2
J: TRBJ1-1
CDR3: CASSHGLLNTEAFF

V: TRBV21-1
J: TRBJ2-4
CDR3: CASSKGDGQGDLAKNIQYF

V: TRBV18
J: TRBJ1-2
CDR3: CASSPQGLNLYGYTF

V: TRBV6-6
J: TRBJ1-1
CDR3: CASSKRHRGEGTDTEAFF